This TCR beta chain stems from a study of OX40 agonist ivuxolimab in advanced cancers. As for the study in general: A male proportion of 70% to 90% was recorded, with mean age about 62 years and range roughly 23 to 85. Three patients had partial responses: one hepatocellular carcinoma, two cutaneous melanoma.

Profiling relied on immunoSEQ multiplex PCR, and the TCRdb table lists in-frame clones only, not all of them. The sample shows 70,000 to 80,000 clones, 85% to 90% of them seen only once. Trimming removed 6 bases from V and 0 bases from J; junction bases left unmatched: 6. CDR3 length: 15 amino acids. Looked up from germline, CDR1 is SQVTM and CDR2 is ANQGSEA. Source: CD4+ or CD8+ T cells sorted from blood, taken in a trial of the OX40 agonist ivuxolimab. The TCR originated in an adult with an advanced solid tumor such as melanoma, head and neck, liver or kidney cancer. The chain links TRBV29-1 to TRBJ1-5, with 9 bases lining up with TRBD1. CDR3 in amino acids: CSVGQGRYSNQPQHF. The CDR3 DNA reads TGCAGCGTAGGACAGGGGCGGTATAGCAATCAGCCCCAGCATTTT.